Included here is one T cell receptor (beta chain) sequence, with context. Its antigen is still unknown. This CDR3 is also generated by other DNA sequences in the sample. The CDR3 loop spans 13 amino acids. CDR1 is MNHEY and CDR2 is SVGAGI in the germline V gene. Deletions cut 5 bases from V and 1 base from J, with 8 bases between. Genomic DNA from each subset was divided evenly over several immunoSEQ plates. TCRdb's copy holds only in-frame clones and misses some; the assay was immunoSEQ multiplex PCR. The sample shows a few million clones, approximately 96% of them seen only once. The data belong to a study of shared clonotypes between healthy human individuals. Overall study findings and caveats: Between several donors, naive CD4 clonotypes were shared at a level of about 5%. Collection of samples was limited to blood; tissue repertoires likely differ. Generally, estimated richness proved larger in naive subsets than it did in memory subsets.

Material: naive CD4+ T cells sorted from blood. Subset reported: CD45RA+ positively selected. This sequence originates from a man younger than 35 in good health. J is TRBJ2-5 and V is TRBV6-5, with D hard to call. The CDR3: CASSRRFQETQYF. The CDR3, as DNA: TGTGCCAGCAGTAGACGGTTCCAAGAGACCCAGTACTTC.